One sample yielded the 8 T cell receptor beta chains listed below, sequenced in a study of T cell changes during pregnancy in multiple sclerosis. Using immunoSEQ multiplex PCR, the repertoire was profiled, and TCRdb retains in-frame clones only, with some absent. The sample includes 30,000 to 35,000 clones, about nine tenths of them seen just once. The source was CD8+ T cells from peripheral blood mononuclear cells, collected in the first trimester of pregnancy. The receptors originated from a female donor with multiple sclerosis, enrolled in a pregnancy study.

As concerns this clone: One end of the junction varies from germline; a read error may be responsible. This rearrangement joins TRBV15 to TRBJ2-7; TRBD2 aligns across 10 bases. The V gene's germline CDR1 is LNHNV and CDR2 YYDKDF (reference sequence). The CDR3 contains 14 residues. The DNA for the CDR3 is TGTGCCACCTCTGACGGTGGACTAGCGGCCACCGAGTGCTTC. Encoded protein: CATSDGGLAATECF.

This clone has just a few counts. The rearrangement joins TRBV7-3 to TRBJ1-1; no reliable D call. This CDR3 has 15 residues. The germline V gene has CDR1 SGHTA and CDR2 FQGTGA. V was pared by 3 bases and J by 2 bases, with 13 bases between. CDR3 amino acids: CASSLLPGSNTEAFF. The CDR3 DNA reads TGTGCCAGCAGCTTGTTGCCGGGATCCAACACTGAAGCTTTCTTT. Supplemented by reference TRBV7-3 and TRBJ1-1, the full variable domain reads GAGVSQTPSNKVTEKGKYVELRCDPISGHTALYWYRQSLGQGPEFLIYFQGTGAADDSGLPNDRFFAVRPEGSVSTLKIQRTERGDSAVYLCASSLLPGSNTEAFFGQGTRLTVV.

This clone occurred once. The genes are TRBV19 and TRBJ2-1; the match to TRBD2 covers 8 bases. The germline gives CDR1 LNHDA, CDR2 SQIVND (reference sequence). Trimming took 10 bases from V and 0 from J; bases not matched to a gene: 5. The CDR3 length is 14 residues. CDR3 in amino acids: CATRAGASYNEQFF. In DNA, the CDR3 is TGTGCCACCCGAGCGGGAGCCTCCTACAATGAGCAGTTCTTC.

This clone was detected only once. The chain employs TRBV27 and TRBJ2-7; the D gene is possibly TRBD2 (5 bases). This CDR3 spans 12 amino acids. V lost 8 bases and J 7 bases, leaving 15 bases between the germline ends. Germline V gives CDR1 MNHEY, CDR2 SMNVEV (reference sequence). Written as DNA, the CDR3 is TGTGCCAGCGGGTGGACCGGGAAAGAGCAGTACTTC. It specifies CASGWTGKEQYF.

This chain links TRBV9 with TRBJ2-1; possible D gene TRBD2, 5 bases. Germline CDR1 and CDR2: SGDLS and YYNGEE. The CDR3 has 13 amino acids. Deletions cut 0 bases from V and 9 bases from J, with 10 bases between. CDR3 protein: CASSVASYGEQFF. In nucleotides, the CDR3 is TGTGCCAGCAGCGTAGCTAGCTACGGTGAGCAGTTCTTC.

The rearrangement joins TRBV6-1 to TRBJ2-7; TRBD1 aligns across 9 bases. This CDR3 contains 13 residues. Germline V gene sequence: CDR1 MNHNS, CDR2 SASEGT. Germline trimming cut 8 bases from V and 5 bases from J; bases unmatched to any gene: 7. The CDR3 protein is CASSGTGIDEQYF. The DNA for the CDR3 is TGTGCCAGCTCCGGGACAGGGATTGACGAGCAGTACTTC.

This sequence joins TRBV6-5 and TRBJ1-1, with 8 bases aligning to TRBD1. Germline values: CDR1 MNHEY, CDR2 SVGAGI. The ends lost 5 bases at V and 1 base at J; junction bases unmatched: 3. CDR3 length: 14 residues. The CDR3 DNA reads TGTGCCAGCAGTCGTCAGGGGGCGAACACTGAAGCTTTCTTT. It codes for CASSRQGANTEAFF.

This chain links TRBV6-6 with TRBJ1-2; no reliable D call. V was clipped by 4 bases and J by 3 bases, with 15 bases between them. This CDR3 comprises 15 residues. Germline V gene lookup returns CDR1 MNHNY and CDR2 SVGAGI (reference sequence). CDR3: CASSSWPSRDYGYTF. The CDR3, as DNA: TGTGCCAGCAGTTCTTGGCCCTCCCGGGACTATGGCTACACCTTC.